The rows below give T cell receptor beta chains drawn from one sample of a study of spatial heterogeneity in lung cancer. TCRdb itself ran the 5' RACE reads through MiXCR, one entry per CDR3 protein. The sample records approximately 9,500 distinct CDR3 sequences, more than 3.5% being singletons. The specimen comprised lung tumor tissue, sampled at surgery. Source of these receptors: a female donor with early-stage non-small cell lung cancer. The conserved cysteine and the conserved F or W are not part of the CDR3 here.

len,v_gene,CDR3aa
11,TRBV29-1,SVDRGPLYGYT
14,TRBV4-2,ASSQGEGSGISPLH
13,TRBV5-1,ASSRGQGEAGELF
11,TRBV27,ASSRLADYEQY
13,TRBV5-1,ASSWFWQGNTEAF
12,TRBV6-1,ASSEGGQQYEQY
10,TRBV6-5,ASSYDYTEAF
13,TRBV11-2,ASSLESSGPDTQY
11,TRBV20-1,SAPMDYLYEQY
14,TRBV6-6,ASSGLAGGRTDTQY
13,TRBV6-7,ASSYRQGRVYGYT
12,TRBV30,AWNRAGGSPTQY
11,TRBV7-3,ASSPVEAGELF
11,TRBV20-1,SYTGPMDNEQF
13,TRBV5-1,ASSQLSGNYYEQY
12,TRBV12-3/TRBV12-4,ASRPDRAGNTIY
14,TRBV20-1,SASPSRRNSYNEQF
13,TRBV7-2,ASSLRRERAGELF
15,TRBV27,ASMRQGSEAHTDTQY
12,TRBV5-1,ASSLNPAFLGYT
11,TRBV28,ATLPPTNEKLF
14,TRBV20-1,SARRTSVKNTGELF
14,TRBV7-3,ASSLGAGGNTGELF
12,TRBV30,AWSVGSWDQPQH
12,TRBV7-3,ASSLSNLGYEQY
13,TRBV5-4,ASSLFFQGPYEQY
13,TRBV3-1,ASSPIVGSNTEAF
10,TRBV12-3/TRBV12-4,ASSLGVNGYT